This T cell receptor delta chain came from a study of γδ T cells in repeated Plasmodium falciparum infection. Study-wide results and caveats: Compared with Australian children, Malian Vdelta2-negative repertoires seemed more clonal, less diverse, less shared.

Gammadelta T cells were flow-sorted from PBMC into Vgamma9/Vdelta2+ and Vdelta2-negative populations for bulk analysis. Germline V lookup: CDR1 TSWWSYY, CDR2 QGS. This CDR3 spans 22 amino acids. This clone was counted only a few times. Its antigen remains unknown. The TCRdb protein, from a much larger clone, departs from this DNA's translation at residue 19, likely by read error; the protein shown derives from the DNA. TCRdb processed the multiplex PCR reads again with the CATT caller. The sample contains 45,000 to 70,000 delta-chain clones, approximately 1.5% of which appear only once. This sequence joins TRDV1 and TRDJ1; 7 nucleotides align to TRDD3. Sequenced material: gamma-delta T cells from blood. The receptor was derived from a pool of human donors (malaria-infected and uninfected, not separated). DNA of the CDR3: TGTGCTCTTGGGGAACTAGTCTTATCCTGCGCCTTGGGGGACGCAAACACCGATAGACTCATCTTT. As protein: CALGELVLSCALGDANTDRLIF.